Presented here are 11 T cell receptor beta chains from one specimen sequenced in a study of T cells after yellow fever vaccination. TCRdb fed the 5' RACE reads into MiXCR, producing one record per CDR3 protein. Of approximately 120,000 distinct CDR3 sequences listed, roughly 15% are singletons. The source was CD8+ T cells sorted from PBMCs, collected 5 days after the yellow fever booster vaccination. These receptors all stem from a man aged 18 to 29 who received the YFV17D yellow fever vaccine.

The CDR3 DNA is TGCAGCGTTGGAGGGATCAGCACAGATACGCAGTATTTT. Residues: CSVGGISTDTQYF. V and J are TRBV29-1 and TRBJ2-3; D is possibly TRBD2 (5 bases). CDR1 and CDR2 from the germline V gene are SQVTM and ANQGSEA. The CDR3 is 13 residues long. Trimming cost V 4 bases and J 0 bases, with 8 bases left between them.

The rearrangement links TRBV29-1 to TRBJ1-4, with 7 bases identical to TRBD1. V lost 7 bases, J lost 8 bases, and 10 bases stayed unmatched. The CDR3 has 13 residues. Germline loops: CDR1 SQVTM, CDR2 ANQGSEA. CDR3: CSAVTGVGEKLFF. CDR3 sequence (DNA): TGCAGCGCCGTAACAGGGGTAGGAGAAAAACTGTTTTTT.

CDR3 bases: TGTGCCAGCAGTTTACAGGTTAATGAAAAACTGTTTTTT. It specifies CASSLQVNEKLFF. The V call is TRBV12-3 or TRBV12-4, the J call TRBJ1-4; no definite D call. Deletions cut 2 bases from V and 4 bases from J, with 5 bases between. The CDR3 spans 13 residues.

There are a few counts of this clonotype. The chain recombines TRBV3-1 with TRBJ2-5, with 10 positions matching TRBD2. Germline V gene lookup returns CDR1 LGHDT and CDR2 YNNKEL (reference sequence). This CDR3 comprises 16 residues. The junction had 2 bases not matched to a gene; V was cut back by 0 bases and J by 1 base. CDR3 protein: CASSQEERGGQETQYF. The CDR3 DNA reads TGTGCCAGCAGCCAAGAAGAGCGGGGGGGCCAAGAGACCCAGTACTTC.

A few counts support this clonotype. The V and J genes are TRBV7-9 and TRBJ2-5; tentatively, D is TRBD1 (6 bases). Trimming cost V 5 bases and J 2 bases, with 18 bases left between them. CDR3 length: 16 residues. Per the germline V gene, CDR1 is SEHNR and CDR2 is FQNEAQ (reference sequence). This CDR3 reads CASSPTARQAQETQYF. CDR3 DNA: TGTGCCAGCAGCCCAACTGCTAGACAGGCACAAGAGACCCAGTACTTC.

This clonotype has only a few counts. The chain carries TRBV27 and TRBJ2-1; 10 nucleotides match TRBD2. The CDR3 consists of 14 residues. Germline CDR1 and CDR2: MNHEY and SMNVEV (reference sequence). Trimming cost V 8 bases and J 5 bases; bases outside gene matches: 6. The CDR3: CASSFGLADNEQFF. CDR3 DNA: TGTGCCAGCTCATTCGGACTAGCGGACAATGAGCAGTTCTTC.

The chain joins TRBV2 to TRBJ1-3; D unclear. Germline V gene sequence: CDR1 SNHLY, CDR2 FYNNEI. The V gene lost 2 bases and the J gene lost 4 bases, with 15 bases spanning the gap. The CDR3 covers 16 residues. The CDR3 DNA sequence: TGTGCCAGCAGTGAAACCCCCCCAGGCTACGGAAACACCATATATTTT. Its translation: CASSETPPGYGNTIYF.

With regard to this clonotype: The junction does not match germline at one end; this may be a read error. CDR3 DNA sequence: TGTGCTAGCAGCGAAGGCCCAGGGACCGACTCTGGAAACACCATATATTTT. Its translation is CASSEGPGTDSGNTIYF. The chain carries TRBV7-7 and TRBJ1-3, with D tentatively TRBD1 (5 bases). Germline V gene sequence: CDR1 SSHAT, CDR2 FNYEAQ (reference sequence). CDR3 length: 17 residues.

The chain links TRBV5-1 to TRBJ1-5; the D is unclear. CDR3 length equals 17 residues. Germline V lookup: CDR1 SGHRS, CDR2 YFSETQ. The V gene lost 0 bases and the J gene lost 3 bases, with 16 bases spanning the gap. The CDR3 DNA reads as TGCGCCAGCAGCTTGGTGTTCCAGCTATTCTACAATCAGCCCCAGCATTTT. This encodes CASSLVFQLFYNQPQHF.

This clonotype appeared a few times. CDR3: CSVEGRDRSYNEQFF. For the CDR3, the DNA is TGCAGCGTTGAAGGTCGGGACAGGAGTTACAATGAGCAGTTCTTC. V is TRBV29-1 and J is TRBJ2-1; TRBD1 aligns across 8 bases. CDR1 is SQVTM, CDR2 ANQGSEA, per germline. This CDR3 region has 15 residues. V gave up 1 base and J gave up 4 bases; unmatched junction bases: 6.

The chain is built from TRBV7-3 and TRBJ2-2, with 7 bases matching TRBD2. With 6 bases clipped from V and 1 base from J, the junction kept 8 bases outside the gene matches. Germline V CDR1 and CDR2: SGHTA, FQGTGA. The CDR3 is 16 residues long. CDR3: CASSPLGGENTGELFF. Here the CDR3 DNA reads TGTGCCAGCAGTCCCCTGGGGGGGGAGAACACCGGGGAGCTGTTTTTT.